This T cell receptor beta chain was observed in a study of blood T cells in healthy people across ages. Whenever a sample was processed, at least 6.5 million PBMCs were isolated. This clonotype has a handful of counts. Its cognate antigen is unknown. Primed by a sample-barcoded 5' primer and a J-beta primer mix, a second PCR proceeded for roughly 6 to 12 cycles. TCRdb re-called the 5' RACE reads with MiXCR, one entry per CDR3 protein. The table has 950,000 to 1,200,000 distinct CDR3 sequences, around two fifths seen once. Broader study findings: The recorded TCR beta diversity per million T cells decreased in a roughly linear manner with age. Shifts in expanded clonotypes may have been confounded by donor CMV status, which was unknown.

The receptor comes from a man younger than 35 in good health. Sequencing was done on a sample of blood.

The CDR3 nucleotides are TGCAGTGCTAGAGGGCCCTACCCGCGGGGTGGTTACGAGCAGTACTTC. Its translation is CSARGPYPRGGYEQYF. This chain joins TRBV20-1 and TRBJ2-5; tentative D call: TRBD2 (6 bases). The J call may be incorrect, as the DNA end agrees better with TRBJ2-7. CDR3 length: 16 residues. Germline values: CDR1 DFQATT, CDR2 SNEGSKA (reference sequence).